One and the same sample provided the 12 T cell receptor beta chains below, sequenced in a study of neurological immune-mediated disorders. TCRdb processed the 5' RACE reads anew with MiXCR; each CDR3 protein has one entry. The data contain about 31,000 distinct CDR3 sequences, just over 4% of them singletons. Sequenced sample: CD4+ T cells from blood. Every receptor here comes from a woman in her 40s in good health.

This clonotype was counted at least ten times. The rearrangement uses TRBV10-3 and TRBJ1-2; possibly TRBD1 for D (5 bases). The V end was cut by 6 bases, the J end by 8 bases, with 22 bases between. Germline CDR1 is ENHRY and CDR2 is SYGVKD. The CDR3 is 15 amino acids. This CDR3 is CAIRDRSGSLGGYTF. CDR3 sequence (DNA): TGTGCCATCAGAGATCGGTCAGGGTCCCTCGGCGGCTACACCTTC.

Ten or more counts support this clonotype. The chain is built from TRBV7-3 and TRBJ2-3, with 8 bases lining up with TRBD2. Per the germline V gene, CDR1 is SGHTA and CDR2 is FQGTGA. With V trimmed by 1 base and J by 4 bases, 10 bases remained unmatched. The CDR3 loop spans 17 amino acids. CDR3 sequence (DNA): TGTGCCAGCAGCTTAATAGGGGCGGGGGGCCTCCCAGATACGCAGTATTTT. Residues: CASSLIGAGGLPDTQYF.

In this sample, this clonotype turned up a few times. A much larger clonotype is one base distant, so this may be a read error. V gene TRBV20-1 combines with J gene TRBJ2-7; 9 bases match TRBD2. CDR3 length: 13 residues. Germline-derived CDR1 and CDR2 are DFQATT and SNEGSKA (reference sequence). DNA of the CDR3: TGCAGTACTAGAGCGATACTAGCGGGCGAGCAGTACTTC. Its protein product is CSTRAILAGEQYF.

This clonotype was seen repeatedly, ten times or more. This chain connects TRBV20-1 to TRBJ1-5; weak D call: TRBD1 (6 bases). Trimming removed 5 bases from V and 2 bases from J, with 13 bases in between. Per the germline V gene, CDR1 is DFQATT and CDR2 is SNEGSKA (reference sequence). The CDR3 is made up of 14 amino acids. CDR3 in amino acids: CSAHRVLGNQPQHF. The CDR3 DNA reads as TGCAGTGCTCACAGGGTTTTGGGCAATCAGCCCCAGCATTTT.

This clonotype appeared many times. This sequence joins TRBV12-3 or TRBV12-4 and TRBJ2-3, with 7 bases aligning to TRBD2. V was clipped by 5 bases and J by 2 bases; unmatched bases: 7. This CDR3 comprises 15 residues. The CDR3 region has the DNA TGTGCCAGCAGTAGGGCCCTAGCGGACACAGATACGCAGTATTTT. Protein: CASSRALADTDTQYF.

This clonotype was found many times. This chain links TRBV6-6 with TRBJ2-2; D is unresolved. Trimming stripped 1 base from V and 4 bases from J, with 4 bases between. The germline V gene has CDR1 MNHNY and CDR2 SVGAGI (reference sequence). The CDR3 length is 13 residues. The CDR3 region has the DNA TGTGCCAGCAGTTACTTGGTCACCGGGGAGCTGTTTTTT. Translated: CASSYLVTGELFF.

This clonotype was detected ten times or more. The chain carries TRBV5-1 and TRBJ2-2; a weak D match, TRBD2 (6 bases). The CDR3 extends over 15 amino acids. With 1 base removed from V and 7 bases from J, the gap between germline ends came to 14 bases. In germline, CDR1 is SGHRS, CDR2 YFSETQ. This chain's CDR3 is CASSLSRGTNGELFF. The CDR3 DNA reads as TGCGCCAGCAGCTTGAGTCGGGGGACGAACGGGGAGCTGTTTTTT.

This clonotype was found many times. The CDR3 bases are TGCAGCGGAAATGACAGGGTAGGCACTGAAGCTTTCTTT. It yields the protein CSGNDRVGTEAFF. The V gene is TRBV29-1, the J gene TRBJ1-1; 7 bases are a match to TRBD1. The CDR3 extends over 13 amino acids. Per the germline V gene, CDR1 is SQVTM and CDR2 is ANQGSEA. V was pared by 7 bases and J by 4 bases, with 9 bases of the junction left unmatched. The variable domain in full, completed from reference TRBV29-1 and TRBJ1-1, reads SAVISQKPSRDICQRGTSLTIQCQVDSQVTMMFWYRQQPGQSLTLIATANQGSEATYESGFVIDKFPISRPNLTFSTLTVSNMSPEDSSIYLCSGNDRVGTEAFFGQGTRLTVV.

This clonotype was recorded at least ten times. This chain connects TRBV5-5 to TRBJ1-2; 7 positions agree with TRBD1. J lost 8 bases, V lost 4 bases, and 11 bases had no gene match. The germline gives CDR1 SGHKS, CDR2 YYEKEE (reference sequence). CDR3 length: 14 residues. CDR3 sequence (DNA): TGTGCCAGCAGCCTGTTTACAGGGGCCCCCGGCTACACCTTC. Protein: CASSLFTGAPGYTF.

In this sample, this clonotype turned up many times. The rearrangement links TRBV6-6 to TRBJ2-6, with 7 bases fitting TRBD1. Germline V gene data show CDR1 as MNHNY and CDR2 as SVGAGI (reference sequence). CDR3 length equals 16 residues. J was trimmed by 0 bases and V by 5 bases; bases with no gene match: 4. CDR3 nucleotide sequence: TGTGCCAGCAGTGACAGGGTTAGCTCTGGGGCCAACGTCCTGACTTTC. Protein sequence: CASSDRVSSGANVLTF.

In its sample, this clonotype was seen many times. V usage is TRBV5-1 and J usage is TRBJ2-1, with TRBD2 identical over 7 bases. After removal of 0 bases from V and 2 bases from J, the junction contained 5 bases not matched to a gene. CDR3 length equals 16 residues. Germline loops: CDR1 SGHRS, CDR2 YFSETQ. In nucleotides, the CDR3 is TGCGCCAGCAGCTTGGCAAGCGGGAACACCTACAATGAGCAGTTCTTC. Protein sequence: CASSLASGNTYNEQFF.

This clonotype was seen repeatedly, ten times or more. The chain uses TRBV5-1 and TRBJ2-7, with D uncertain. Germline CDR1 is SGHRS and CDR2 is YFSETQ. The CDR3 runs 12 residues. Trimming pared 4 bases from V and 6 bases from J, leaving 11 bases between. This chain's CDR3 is CASSGSLREQYF. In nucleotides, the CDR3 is TGCGCCAGCAGCGGCAGCCTTCGCGAGCAGTACTTC.